The entry below gives a single T cell receptor beta chain sequence along with its context. Its specificity is not known. This sample is drawn from a study of T cells in Graves' hyperthyroidism and ophthalmopathy. Overall study findings and caveats: In the blood, most expanded thyroid clonotypes above 0.001 appeared as well. Before onset, ophthalmopathy was predicted by the model a median roughly 6.4 months earlier.

Graves' hyperthyroidism is called stable when ophthalmopathy does not progress within 18 months. A patient was excluded if there was uncontrolled infection, other autoimmune disease, pregnancy or lactation. TCR beta CDR3 sequences were amplified from RNA transcripts. First-round RT-PCR targeting the TCR CDR3 was performed with the HTBI primer set. TCRdb called the multiplex PCR reads again in MiXCR, with one record for every CDR3 protein. The top ten clones hold 5.3% of a sample with 350,000 to 500,000 distinct CDR3 sequences, roughly 15% of them seen once. CDR3 length: 16 amino acids. V was trimmed by 0 bases and J by 5 bases, leaving 17 bases between them. Germline V CDR1 and CDR2: SGHTA, FQGNSA.

This chain joins TRBV7-2 and TRBJ2-7; a possible D gene is TRBD2 (6 bases). This receptor was taken from a young woman with Graves' hyperthyroidism. Input material: blood. CDR3 DNA sequence: TGTGCCAGCAGCTTAGCGCGGGGAGTCGAGGTCCACGAGCAGTACTTC. It specifies CASSLARGVEVHEQYF. The entire variable domain, with the rest obtained from reference TRBV7-2 and TRBJ2-7, is as follows: GAGVSQSPSNKVTEKGKDVELRCDPISGHTALYWYRQSLGQGLEFLIYFQGNSAPDKSGLPSDRFSAERTGGSVSTLTIQRTQQEDSAVYLCASSLARGVEVHEQYFGPGTRLTVT.